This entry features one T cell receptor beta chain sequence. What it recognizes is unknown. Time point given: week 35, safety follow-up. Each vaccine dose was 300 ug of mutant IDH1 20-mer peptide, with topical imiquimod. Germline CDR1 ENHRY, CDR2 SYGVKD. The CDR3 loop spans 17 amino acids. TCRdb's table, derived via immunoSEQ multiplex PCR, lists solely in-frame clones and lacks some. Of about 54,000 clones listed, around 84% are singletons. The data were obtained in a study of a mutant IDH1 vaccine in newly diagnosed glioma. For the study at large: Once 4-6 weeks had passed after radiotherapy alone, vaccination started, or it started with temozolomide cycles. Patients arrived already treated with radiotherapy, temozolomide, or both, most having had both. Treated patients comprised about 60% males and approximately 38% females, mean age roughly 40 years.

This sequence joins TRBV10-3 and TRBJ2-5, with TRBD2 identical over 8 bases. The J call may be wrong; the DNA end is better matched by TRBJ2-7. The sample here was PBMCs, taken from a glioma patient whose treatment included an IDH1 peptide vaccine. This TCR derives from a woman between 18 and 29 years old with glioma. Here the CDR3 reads CAISDPRMAGGLYEQYF. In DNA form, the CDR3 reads TGTGCCATCAGTGATCCCCGGATGGCGGGGGGCCTCTACGAGCAGTACTTC.